The 27 T cell receptor beta chains below come from one sample, sequenced in a study of shared clonotypes between healthy human individuals. Assay: immunoSEQ multiplex PCR; the TCRdb copy retains only in-frame clones and omits some. Among some 1,100,000 clones, roughly 74% were seen once, and the ten largest hold about 0.52%. Sequencing was done on a sample of memory CD4+ T cells from PBMCs. The subset: CD45RA-negative fraction. These receptor sequences come from a man in his late teens or twenties in good health. Some clones in this sample may be carry-over from other donors' samples.

The chain uses TRBV29-1 and TRBJ1-3; D gene unclear. The V end lost 7 bases, the J end lost 0 bases, and 4 bases lay between the germline ends. The CDR3 extends over 11 amino acids. Per the germline V gene, CDR1 is SQVTM and CDR2 is ANQGSEA. CDR3 loop: CSAYSGNTIYF. The CDR3 DNA sequence: TGCAGCGCCTACTCTGGAAACACCATATATTTT.

Worth noting for this clone: Given a much more abundant clone one base away, this may be a read error. Other DNA sequences within the sample encode an identical CDR3. J is TRBJ2-3 and V is TRBV5-1; D gene unclear. V lost 0 bases, J lost 3 bases, and 5 bases lay in between. CDR1 SGHRS and CDR2 YFSETQ come from the germline V gene. The length of the CDR3 is 13 residues. CDR3 DNA: TGCGCCAGCAGCTTGGAGGGTACAGATACGCAGTATTTT. Its translation: CASSLEGTDTQYF.

This clone is a singleton in its sample. The chain carries TRBV7-3 and TRBJ2-3, with 7 bases aligning to TRBD2. J gave up 5 bases and V 1 base, and 6 bases lay outside the gene matches. The CDR3 has 15 residues. Germline assignment: CDR1 SGHTA and CDR2 FQGTGA. In DNA, the CDR3 is TGTGCCAGCAGCTTAAATGGGGGAGGGATAGATACGCAGTATTTT. It encodes CASSLNGGGIDTQYF.

The rearrangement links TRBV5-1 to TRBJ1-2; maybe TRBD1 (6 bases). The CDR3 is 15 amino acids. The germline gives CDR1 SGHRS, CDR2 YFSETQ. Trimming shortened V by 1 base and J by 8 bases, and 18 bases separated the two germline ends. The CDR3 nucleotides read TGCGCCAGCAGCTTGCTTACAGGGTCTCCGGGAGGCTACACCTTC. It codes for CASSLLTGSPGGYTF.

V is TRBV12-5 and J is TRBJ1-2; D is uncertain. The germline gives CDR1 LGHNT, CDR2 FRNRAP. The CDR3 extends over 17 amino acids. With 6 bases removed from V and 0 bases from J, the gap between germline ends came to 20 bases. The CDR3: CASGLLGGRTSNYGYTF. Written as DNA, the CDR3 is TGTGCTAGTGGGCTCCTAGGCGGACGAACCTCTAACTATGGCTACACCTTC.

V is TRBV18 and J is TRBJ1-2, with 10 nucleotides matching TRBD1. CDR3 length equals 14 residues. Unmatched junction bases numbered 8, after V lost 6 bases and J lost 7 bases. CDR1 and CDR2 from the germline V gene are KGHSH and LQKENI. The CDR3 DNA is TGTGCCAGCTCTCGGGGACAGGGGTCTTTTGGCTACACCTTC. The encoded protein is CASSRGQGSFGYTF.

The chain carries TRBV2 and TRBJ1-5; D call uncertain. From germline, CDR1 is SNHLY and CDR2 FYNNEI. V was clipped by 4 bases and J by 9 bases, with 7 bases between them. This CDR3 is built from 11 residues. The CDR3 here is CASSGSGPQHF. The CDR3 region has the DNA TGTGCCAGCAGTGGAAGTGGGCCCCAGCATTTT. Combining the CDR3 with reference TRBV2 and TRBJ1-5 gives the whole variable domain EPEVTQTPSHQVTQMGQEVILRCVPISNHLYFYWYRQILGQKVEFLVSFYNNEISEKSEIFDDQFSVERPDGSNFTLKIRSTKLEDSAMYFCASSGSGPQHFGDGTRLSIL.

The V gene is TRBV30, the J gene TRBJ1-2; D call uncertain. The CDR3 is 17 residues long. The ends were cut back, 1 base at V and 8 bases at J, with 26 bases in the middle. The V gene's germline CDR1 is GTSNPN and CDR2 SVGIG (reference sequence). This CDR3 reads CAWSAHATGLTRYGYTF. The CDR3 region has the DNA TGTGCCTGGAGTGCCCACGCGACTGGGTTGACGCGATACGGCTACACCTTC.

V usage is TRBV2 and J usage is TRBJ1-4; 7 bases agree with TRBD1. The CDR3 totals 15 residues. V shed 6 bases, J shed 8 bases, and the junction held 12 bases outside the gene matches. Germline assignment: CDR1 SNHLY and CDR2 FYNNEI. The DNA for the CDR3 is TGTGCCAGCAGGAGAGCTGACAGGGTAGGAGAAAAACTGTTTTTT. Translating gives CASRRADRVGEKLFF.

The V and J genes are TRBV4-1 and TRBJ2-7; D ambiguous. This CDR3 has 14 amino acids. Germline CDR1 is MGHRA and CDR2 is YSYEKL. Trimming took 1 base from V and 1 from J, leaving 8 bases between them. This CDR3 reads CASSQGQTSYEQYF. The CDR3 DNA follows: TGCGCCAGCAGCCAAGGGCAGACTTCCTACGAGCAGTACTTC.

CDR3 residues: CASSNLMGNQPQHF. DNA of the CDR3: TGTGCCAGCAGTAACCTTATGGGCAATCAGCCCCAGCATTTT. This rearrangement joins TRBV6-5 to TRBJ1-5; the D is unclear. The CDR3 is 14 amino acids. CDR1 is MNHEY, CDR2 SVGAGI, per germline. V lost 5 bases, J lost 2 bases, and 10 bases lay in between.

Note on this clone: This CDR3 is also generated by other DNA sequences in the sample. The chain employs TRBV28 and TRBJ2-7; possible D gene TRBD1, 5 bases. The germline V gene encodes CDR1 MDHEN and CDR2 SYDVKM. The CDR3 is 12 amino acids. Trimming shortened V by 4 bases and J by 4 bases, and 8 bases separated the two germline ends. CDR3 region: CASSSRVYEQYF. CDR3 nucleotides: TGTGCCAGCAGTTCCAGGGTATACGAGCAGTACTTC.

The J gene is TRBJ1-4, the V gene TRBV2; D unclear. Trimming pared 3 bases from V and 7 bases from J, leaving 15 bases between. Germline lookup yields CDR1 SNHLY and CDR2 FYNNEI. This CDR3 has 15 residues. CDR3 region: CASSEGFTALEKLFF. The DNA for the CDR3 is TGTGCCAGCAGTGAGGGTTTTACAGCGCTTGAAAAACTGTTTTTT. Based on the CDR3 plus reference TRBV2 and TRBJ1-4, the full variable domain is EPEVTQTPSHQVTQMGQEVILRCVPISNHLYFYWYRQILGQKVEFLVSFYNNEISEKSEIFDDQFSVERPDGSNFTLKIRSTKLEDSAMYFCASSEGFTALEKLFFGSGTQLSVL.

V gene TRBV10-3 combines with J gene TRBJ2-7; D gene uncertain. Trimming left V 6 bases short and J 5 bases short, with 14 bases between. The CDR3 totals 13 residues. CDR1 and CDR2 from the germline V gene are ENHRY and SYGVKD. The CDR3 loop reads CAIRSGLGNEQYF. CDR3 DNA sequence: TGTGCCATCAGGTCGGGTTTGGGGAACGAGCAGTACTTC.

To note about this clone: The identical CDR3 is also encoded by other nucleotide sequences in the sample. This sequence joins TRBV2 and TRBJ2-3; D remains unclear. V was clipped by 3 bases and J by 5 bases, with 6 bases between them. This CDR3 has 12 amino acids. Germline V lookup: CDR1 SNHLY, CDR2 FYNNEI. The CDR3 nucleotides read TGTGCCAGCAGTGAGGCCAGAGATACGCAGTATTTT. Its protein product is CASSEARDTQYF.

The CDR3 region has the DNA TGTGCCAGCAGCGTAGTTGATGGCCAGCGGTTCTTC. It is translated as CASSVVDGQRFF. This sequence joins TRBV9 and TRBJ2-1; no reliable D call. Germline V lookup: CDR1 SGDLS, CDR2 YYNGEE. V was pared by 0 bases and J by 15 bases, with 13 bases between. The CDR3 is 12 residues long.

The rearrangement joins TRBV4-1 to TRBJ2-5; 8 bases fit TRBD1. The CDR3 length is 14 residues. Germline CDR1 and CDR2: MGHRA and YSYEKL. Trimming removed 4 bases from V and 1 base from J; junction bases left unmatched: 2. The CDR3 is CASSRQGSQETQYF. In DNA, the CDR3 is TGCGCCAGCAGCCGACAGGGGTCCCAAGAGACCCAGTACTTC.

To note about this clone: Relative to the germline gene, one junction end is altered; a read error may explain this. Other DNA sequences from this sample encode an identical CDR3 as well. This chain links TRBV5-6 with TRBJ2-2; D not certain. Germline lookup yields CDR1 SGHDT and CDR2 YYEEEE. The CDR3 totals 14 residues. The CDR3 bases are TGTGCCAGCACCTTGGACGGAAACACCGGGGAGCTGTTTTTT. Its protein is CASTLDGNTGELFF.

The V and J genes are TRBV2 and TRBJ2-3; maybe TRBD2 (7 bases). Germline V gives CDR1 SNHLY, CDR2 FYNNEI. V was cut by 3 bases and J by 2 bases, with 15 bases left in between. The CDR3 has 16 amino acids. The CDR3 region is CASSEGAGAPTDTQYF. Here the CDR3 DNA reads TGTGCCAGCAGTGAGGGGGCGGGGGCCCCCACAGATACGCAGTATTTT.

The CDR3 DNA follows: TGTGCCAGCAGCGTAGGGAGTAGCGGGAGCCAAGAGACCCAGTACTTC. Translation: CASSVGSSGSQETQYF. The chain couples TRBV9 to TRBJ2-5; the match to TRBD2 covers 9 bases. The CDR3 covers 16 residues. V was pared by 0 bases and J by 1 base, with 4 bases of the junction left unmatched. The V gene's germline CDR1 is SGDLS and CDR2 YYNGEE.

The table lists this clone with a count of one. This chain uses TRBV28 with TRBJ2-5; D uncertain. V was cut by 2 bases and J by 3 bases, with 10 bases left in between. Germline values: CDR1 MDHEN, CDR2 SYDVKM. This CDR3 region has 14 residues. The CDR3 nucleotides are TGTGCCAGCAGTTTAAAACGATTTAAAGAGACCCAGTACTTC. Translation: CASSLKRFKETQYF.

This chain links TRBV15 with TRBJ2-3; D ambiguous. This CDR3 is built from 15 residues. V was clipped by 8 bases and J by 3 bases, with 18 bases between them. Germline lookup yields CDR1 LNHNV and CDR2 YYDKDF (reference sequence). DNA for the CDR3: TGTGCCACCGGAACCCGGGTCCGTTTTACAGATACGCAGTATTTT. Encoded protein: CATGTRVRFTDTQYF.

The V gene is TRBV7-3, the J gene TRBJ2-5; 7 bases are a match to TRBD1. The last part of the DNA fits TRBJ2-7 better; the J call may be wrong. Germline CDR1 SGHTA, CDR2 FQGTGA. CDR3 length: 13 residues. The CDR3, as DNA: TGTGCCAGCAGCAGGGACAGAGCCTACGAGCAGTACTTC. Amino acid sequence: CASSRDRAYEQYF.

This chain joins TRBV11-3 and TRBJ2-1; 7 nucleotides agree with TRBD2. The J segment lost 3 bases and the V segment lost 8 bases, leaving 7 bases of the junction unmatched. Germline V CDR1 and CDR2: SGHNT, YENEEA. This CDR3 is 14 amino acids long. CDR3 bases: TGTGCCAGCGGACTAGGAGGGTTCTACAATGAGCAGTTCTTC. Translation gives CASGLGGFYNEQFF.

The CDR3 region is CASSPNLAGSGANVLTF. The CDR3 coding sequence is TGTGCCAGCAGCCCTAATCTCGCGGGGTCTGGGGCCAACGTCCTGACTTTC. The chain carries TRBV5-4 and TRBJ2-6; tentative D call: TRBD2 (6 bases). This CDR3 spans 17 amino acids. V dropped 4 bases and J dropped 1 base, with 15 bases sitting between them. Germline V lookup: CDR1 SGHNT, CDR2 YYREEE (reference sequence).

The chain recombines TRBV7-9 with TRBJ1-5; a possible D gene is TRBD1 (5 bases). This CDR3 has 16 residues. Per germline, CDR1 SEHNR and CDR2 FQNEAQ (reference sequence). V dropped 4 bases and J dropped 3 bases, with 16 bases sitting between them. CDR3 nucleotide sequence: TGTGCCAGCAGCTCCCGAGGAGGGGCTCACAATCAGCCCCAGCATTTT. It specifies CASSSRGGAHNQPQHF. The whole variable domain, remainder taken from reference TRBV7-9 and TRBJ1-5, is DTGVSQNPRHKITKRGQNVTFRCDPISEHNRLYWYRQTLGQGPEFLTYFQNEAQLEKSRLLSDRFSAERPKGSFSTLEIQRTEQGDSAMYLCASSSRGGAHNQPQHFGDGTRLSIL.

The chain has TRBV7-3 and TRBJ2-2; TRBD1 agrees at 8 bases. V was clipped by 6 bases and J by 0 bases; unmatched bases: 0. The CDR3 has 14 residues. The germline gives CDR1 SGHTA, CDR2 FQGTGA. The CDR3 DNA reads as TGTGCCAGCAGGACAGGGGCGAACACCGGGGAGCTGTTTTTT. Translated, it gives CASRTGANTGELFF.